The 2 T cell receptor beta chains below were found in one sample sequenced in a study of T cell responses to AZD1222 COVID-19 vaccine. TCRdb's copy holds only in-frame clones and misses some; the assay was immunoSEQ multiplex PCR. This sample yields 120,000 to 150,000 clones, of which about 90% are seen a single time; around 1.6% belongs to the top ten. The starting material was peripheral blood, obtained 28 days after the second AZD1222 dose. Source of these receptors: an adult who received the AZD1222 COVID-19 vaccine.

The chain joins TRBV5-6 to TRBJ2-7, with D hard to call. Looked up from germline, CDR1 is SGHDT and CDR2 is YYEEEE. This CDR3 is 12 amino acids long. The V and J ends lost 2 bases and 6 bases respectively, with 9 bases between them. CDR3 residues: CASSFQWSEQYV. CDR3 DNA: TGTGCCAGCAGCTTCCAATGGAGCGAGCAGTACGTC.

This chain uses TRBV18 with TRBJ1-5; D not resolved. The CDR3 extends over 13 amino acids. CDR1 is KGHSH and CDR2 is LQKENI in the germline V gene. V was pared by 8 bases and J by 5 bases, with 13 bases between. Here the CDR3 reads CASTSAGDQPQHF. The CDR3, as DNA: TGTGCCAGCACTTCTGCCGGTGATCAGCCCCAGCATTTT.